This T cell receptor beta chain derives from a study of T cells after yellow fever vaccination. The study made its TCR cDNA through 5'RACE template switching. That step introduced a universal primer site along with UMIs. TCRdb re-called the 5' RACE reads with MiXCR, one entry per CDR3 protein. The sample gives approximately 85,000 distinct CDR3 sequences, 13% of which show up once; 20% to 25% is in the top ten. Notes on the study in general: Repertoires sorted by FACS could include abundant clonotypes that are contaminants from the bulk population. It was a weaker secondary response, yet one that peaked faster, at day 5 versus 15. At less than 97% for CD4 and 88% for CD8, most primary-vaccination clones showed up again after the booster.

The receptor comes from a young man who received the YFV17D yellow fever vaccine. Sequencing was performed on CD8+ T cells not binding an NS4B(214-222) dextramer, sorted from PBMCs, taken roughly 23 days after the first yellow fever vaccination.

The CDR3, as DNA: TGTGCCAGCAGCACCACCCTGGGGGGGGCGAACACTGAAGCTTTCTTT. Translation: CASSTTLGGANTEAFF. V and J are TRBV12-3 or TRBV12-4 and TRBJ1-1; D is possibly TRBD1 (6 bases). V gave up 6 bases and J gave up 1 base, with 18 bases separating them. The CDR3 runs to 16 residues.